The text below deals with one T cell receptor beta chain. This sample is drawn from a study of glioma-infiltrating T cells. CDR1 is SNHLY, CDR2 FYNNEI, per germline. This CDR3 has 16 amino acids. Trimming left V 2 bases short and J 8 bases short, with 19 bases between. Using RNA template, CDR3s of TCR alpha and beta were amplified with iRepertoire arm-PCR. TCRdb redid the calling of the multiplex PCR reads with MiXCR, one entry per CDR3 protein. The sample has around 350,000 distinct CDR3 sequences, roughly two fifths seen once. This TCR derives from a human donor with low-grade glioma or glioblastoma, undergoing nonglioma brain surgery, or in good health (not recorded which). The sequencing input was glioma tissue, nonneoplastic brain tissue, or PBMCs (not recorded which). This sequence joins TRBV2 and TRBJ2-1; D possibly corresponds to TRBD2 (5 bases). The CDR3 spells CASSEYASLAGHEQFF. The CDR3 region has the DNA TGTGCCAGCAGTGAATATGCGAGCCTAGCCGGTCATGAGCAGTTCTTC.